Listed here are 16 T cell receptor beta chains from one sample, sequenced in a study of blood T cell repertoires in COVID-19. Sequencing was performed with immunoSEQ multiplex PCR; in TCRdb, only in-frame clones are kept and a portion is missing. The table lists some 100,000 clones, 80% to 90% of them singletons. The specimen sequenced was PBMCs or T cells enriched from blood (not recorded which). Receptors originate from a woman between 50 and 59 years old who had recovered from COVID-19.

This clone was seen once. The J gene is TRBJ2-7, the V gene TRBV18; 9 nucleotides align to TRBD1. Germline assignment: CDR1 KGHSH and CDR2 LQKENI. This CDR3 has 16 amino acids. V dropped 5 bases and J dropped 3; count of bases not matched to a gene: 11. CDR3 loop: CASSARSGQGNYEQYF. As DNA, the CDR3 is TGTGCCAGCTCAGCGAGGAGCGGACAGGGGAACTACGAGCAGTACTTC.

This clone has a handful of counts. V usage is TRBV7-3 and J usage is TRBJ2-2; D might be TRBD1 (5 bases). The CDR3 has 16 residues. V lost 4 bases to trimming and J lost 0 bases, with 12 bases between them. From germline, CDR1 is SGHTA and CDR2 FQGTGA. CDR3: CASSSDTHANTGELFF. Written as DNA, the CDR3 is TGTGCCAGCAGCTCGGACACCCACGCGAACACCGGGGAGCTGTTTTTT. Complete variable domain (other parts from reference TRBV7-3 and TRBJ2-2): GAGVSQTPSNKVTEKGKYVELRCDPISGHTALYWYRQSLGQGPEFLIYFQGTGAADDSGLPNDRFFAVRPEGSVSTLKIQRTERGDSAVYLCASSSDTHANTGELFFGEGSRLTVL.

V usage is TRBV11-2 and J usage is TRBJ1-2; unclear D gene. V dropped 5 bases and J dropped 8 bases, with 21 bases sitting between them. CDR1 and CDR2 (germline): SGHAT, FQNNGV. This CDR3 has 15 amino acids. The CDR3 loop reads CASSTSRDSQKGYTF. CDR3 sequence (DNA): TGTGCCAGCAGCACCTCGAGGGATTCTCAGAAGGGCTACACCTTC.

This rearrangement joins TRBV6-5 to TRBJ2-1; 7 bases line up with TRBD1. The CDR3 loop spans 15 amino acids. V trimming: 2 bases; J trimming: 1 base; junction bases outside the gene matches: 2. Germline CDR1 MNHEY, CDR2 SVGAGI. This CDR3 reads CASSYRDSSYNEQFF. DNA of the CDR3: TGTGCCAGCAGTTACCGGGACAGTTCCTACAATGAGCAGTTCTTC.

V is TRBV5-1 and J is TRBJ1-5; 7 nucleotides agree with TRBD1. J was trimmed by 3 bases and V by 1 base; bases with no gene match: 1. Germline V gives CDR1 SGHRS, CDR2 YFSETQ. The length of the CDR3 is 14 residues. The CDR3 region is CASSLTGANQPQHF. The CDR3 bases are TGCGCCAGCAGCTTGACAGGGGCCAATCAGCCCCAGCATTTT.

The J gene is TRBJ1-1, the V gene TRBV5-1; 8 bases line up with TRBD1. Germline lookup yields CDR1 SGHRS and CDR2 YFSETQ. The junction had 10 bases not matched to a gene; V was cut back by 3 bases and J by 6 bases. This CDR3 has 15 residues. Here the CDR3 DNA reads TGCGCCAGCAGCTGGACAGGGCAGGGCACAGCTGAAGCTTTCTTT. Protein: CASSWTGQGTAEAFF.

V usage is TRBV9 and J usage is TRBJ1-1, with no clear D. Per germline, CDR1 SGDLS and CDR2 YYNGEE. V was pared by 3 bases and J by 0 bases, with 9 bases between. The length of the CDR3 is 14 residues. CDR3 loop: CASSAGSMNTEAFF. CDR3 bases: TGTGCCAGCAGCGCGGGAAGCATGAACACTGAAGCTTTCTTT.

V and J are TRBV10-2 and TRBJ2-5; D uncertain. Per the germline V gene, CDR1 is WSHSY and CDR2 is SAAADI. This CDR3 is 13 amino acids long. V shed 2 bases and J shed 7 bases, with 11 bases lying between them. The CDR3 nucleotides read TGCGCCAGCAGTGAGGACGACCTAGGGACCCAGTACTTC. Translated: CASSEDDLGTQYF.

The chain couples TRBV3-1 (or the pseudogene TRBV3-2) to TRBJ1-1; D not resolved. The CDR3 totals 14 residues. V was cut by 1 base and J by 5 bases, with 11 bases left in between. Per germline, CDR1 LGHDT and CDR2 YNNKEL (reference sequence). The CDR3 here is CASSQVGRATEAFF. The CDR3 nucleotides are TGTGCCAGCAGCCAAGTAGGGAGAGCGACTGAAGCTTTCTTT.

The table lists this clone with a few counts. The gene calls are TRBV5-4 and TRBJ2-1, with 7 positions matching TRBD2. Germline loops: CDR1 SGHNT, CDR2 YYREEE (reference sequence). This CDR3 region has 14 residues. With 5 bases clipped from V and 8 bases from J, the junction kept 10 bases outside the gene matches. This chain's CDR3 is CASRGREKGDEQFF. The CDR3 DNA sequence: TGTGCCAGCAGGGGGCGGGAGAAAGGGGATGAGCAGTTCTTC.

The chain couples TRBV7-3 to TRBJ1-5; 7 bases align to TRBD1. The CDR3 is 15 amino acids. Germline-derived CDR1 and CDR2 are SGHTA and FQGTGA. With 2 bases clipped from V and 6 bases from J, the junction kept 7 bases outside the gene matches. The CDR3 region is CASSLPDRVGQPQHF. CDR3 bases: TGTGCCAGCAGCTTACCCGACAGGGTTGGTCAGCCCCAGCATTTT.

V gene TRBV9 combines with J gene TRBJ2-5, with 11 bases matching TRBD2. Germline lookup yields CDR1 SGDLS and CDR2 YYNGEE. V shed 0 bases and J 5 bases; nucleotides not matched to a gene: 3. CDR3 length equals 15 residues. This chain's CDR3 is CASSVVAGGRETQYF. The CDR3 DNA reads TGTGCCAGCAGCGTAGTAGCGGGGGGGCGGGAGACCCAGTACTTC.

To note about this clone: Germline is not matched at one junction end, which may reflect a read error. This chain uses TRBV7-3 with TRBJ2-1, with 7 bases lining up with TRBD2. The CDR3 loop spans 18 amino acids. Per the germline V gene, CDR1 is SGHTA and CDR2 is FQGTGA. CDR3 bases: TGTGCCAGTAGCTCCTCGGCTAGCGGAGGACCAGGCTACAATGAGCAGTTCTTC. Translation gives CASSSSASGGPGYNEQFF.

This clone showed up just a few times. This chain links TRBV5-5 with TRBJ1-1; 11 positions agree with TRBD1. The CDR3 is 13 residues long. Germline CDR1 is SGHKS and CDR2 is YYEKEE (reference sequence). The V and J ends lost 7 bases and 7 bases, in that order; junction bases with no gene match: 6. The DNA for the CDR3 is TGTGCCAGCGATTCGGACAGGGGGCATGAAGCTTTCTTT. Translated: CASDSDRGHEAFF. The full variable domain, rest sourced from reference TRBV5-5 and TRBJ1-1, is DAGVTQSPTHLIKTRGQQVTLRCSPISGHKSVSWYQQVLGQGPQFIFQYYEKEERGRGNFPDRFSARQFPNYSSELNVNALLLGDSALYLCASDSDRGHEAFFGQGTRLTVV.

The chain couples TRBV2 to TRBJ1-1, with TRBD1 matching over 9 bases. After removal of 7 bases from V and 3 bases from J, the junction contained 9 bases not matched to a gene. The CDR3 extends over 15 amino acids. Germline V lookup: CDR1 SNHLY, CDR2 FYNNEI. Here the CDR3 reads CASTQTGTGYTEAFF. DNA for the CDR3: TGTGCCAGCACTCAAACCGGGACAGGGTACACTGAAGCTTTCTTT.

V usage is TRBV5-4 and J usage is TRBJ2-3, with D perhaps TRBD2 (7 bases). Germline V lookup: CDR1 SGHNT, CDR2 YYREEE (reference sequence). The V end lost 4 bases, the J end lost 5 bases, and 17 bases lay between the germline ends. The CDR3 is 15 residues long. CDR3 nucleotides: TGTGCCAGCAGCCGATTTTTGGGGGGGCAAGATACGCAGTATTTT. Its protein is CASSRFLGGQDTQYF.